One T cell receptor (beta chain) is described in this entry. No antigen is known for it. V was pared by 1 base and J by 7 bases, with 17 bases of the junction left unmatched. The germline gives CDR1 SNHLY, CDR2 FYNNEI. The CDR3 runs to 18 residues. This entry comes from a study of identical twins. Study results and caveats: Out-of-frame alpha sequences shared by twins were enriched for low generation probability.

Template switching (which added a universal primer site) was used, and cDNA carried unique molecular identifiers. TCRdb re-called the 5' RACE reads through MiXCR, storing one row per CDR3 protein. The sample yields 1.5 million to 2 million distinct CDR3 sequences, about 31% seen once. There were only healthy Caucasians among the donors. The chain recombines TRBV2 with TRBJ2-7, with 9 nucleotides matching TRBD2. The sample taken for sequencing was cord blood. This clonotype was sampled from a newborn girl in good health. CDR3 coding DNA: TGTGCCAGCAGTGAAGGCCTAGCGGGACCCAATGTCGATAATGAGCAGTACTTC. Its translation is CASSEGLAGPNVDNEQYF. The whole variable domain, filled in from reference TRBV2 and TRBJ2-7, reads EPEVTQTPSHQVTQMGQEVILRCVPISNHLYFYWYRQILGQKVEFLVSFYNNEISEKSEIFDDQFSVERPDGSNFTLKIRSTKLEDSAMYFCASSEGLAGPNVDNEQYFGPGTRLTVT.